The next 3 T cell receptor beta chains were all read from a single sample in a study of blood T cell repertoires in COVID-19 (TCRdb year 2020). Library construction relied on the immunoSEQ multiplex PCR assay. TCRdb holds this immuneACCESS table with in-frame rearrangements only. Some clones are missing; in checked studies, unresolved V genes explain under half, and the rest has no known cause. Within this sample are approximately 84,000 clones, with roughly 90% of them counted one time only. Around 1.5% of the sample comes from the top ten. What was sequenced was peripheral blood. These receptors were taken from a human donor with active COVID-19. The donor label of this sample is uncertain.

Only a few counts were recorded for this clone. J is TRBJ2-7 and V is TRBV4-3; a possible D gene is TRBD1 (6 bases). Germline CDR1 is LGHNA and CDR2 is YSLEER. The CDR3 is made up of 13 amino acids. Trimming cost V 0 bases and J 7 bases, with 10 bases left between them. The DNA for the CDR3 is TGCGCCAGCAGCCAAGACCTTACAGGGGAGCAGTACTTC. It yields the protein CASSQDLTGEQYF.

This clone was recorded once. V usage is TRBV7-6 and J usage is TRBJ2-1; 9 nucleotides line up with TRBD1. This CDR3 has 16 amino acids. Germline V CDR1 and CDR2: SGHVS, FNYEAQ. J was trimmed by 2 bases and V by 5 bases; bases with no gene match: 7. CDR3 DNA: TGTGCCAGCAGCAAAACAGGGGGCTTGGCCTACAATGAGCAGTTCTTC. Translating gives CASSKTGGLAYNEQFF.

V gene TRBV2 combines with J gene TRBJ1-4, with TRBD1 identical over 8 bases. CDR3 length: 14 amino acids. With 8 bases clipped from V and 11 bases from J, the junction kept 13 bases outside the gene matches. Germline V lookup: CDR1 SNHLY, CDR2 FYNNEI. Written as DNA, the CDR3 is TGTGCCAGCCTTGGTGACAGGGGCTTTCGGAAACTGTTTTTT. Its protein product is CASLGDRGFRKLFF.